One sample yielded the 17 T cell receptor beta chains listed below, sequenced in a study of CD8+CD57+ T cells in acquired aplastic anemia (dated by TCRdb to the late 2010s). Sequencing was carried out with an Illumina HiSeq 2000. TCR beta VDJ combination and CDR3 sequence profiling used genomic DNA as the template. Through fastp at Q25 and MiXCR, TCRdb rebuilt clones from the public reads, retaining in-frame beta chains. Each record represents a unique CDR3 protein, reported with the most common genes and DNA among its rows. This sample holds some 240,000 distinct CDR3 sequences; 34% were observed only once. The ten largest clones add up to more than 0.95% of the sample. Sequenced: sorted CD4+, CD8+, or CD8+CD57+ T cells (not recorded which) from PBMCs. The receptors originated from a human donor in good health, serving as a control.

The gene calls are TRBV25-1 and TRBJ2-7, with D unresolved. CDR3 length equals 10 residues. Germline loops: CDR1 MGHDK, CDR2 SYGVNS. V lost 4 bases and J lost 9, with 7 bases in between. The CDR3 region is CASSGEWQYF. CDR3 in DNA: TGTGCCAGCAGTGGGGAATGGCAGTACTTC.

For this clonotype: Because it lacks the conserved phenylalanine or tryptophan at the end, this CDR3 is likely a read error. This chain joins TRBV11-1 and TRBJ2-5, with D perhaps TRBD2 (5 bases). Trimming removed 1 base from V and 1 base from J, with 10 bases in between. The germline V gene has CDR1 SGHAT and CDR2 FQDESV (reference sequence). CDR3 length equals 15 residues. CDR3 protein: CASSLDGGSQETQYS. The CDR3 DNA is TGTGCCAGCAGCTTAGACGGAGGCAGCCAAGAGACCCAGTACTCC.

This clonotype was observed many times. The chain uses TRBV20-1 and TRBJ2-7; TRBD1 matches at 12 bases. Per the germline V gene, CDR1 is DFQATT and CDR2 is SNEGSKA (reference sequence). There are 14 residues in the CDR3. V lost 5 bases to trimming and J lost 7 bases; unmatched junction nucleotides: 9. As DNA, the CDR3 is TGCAGTGCTCTCCGGGACAGGGGGCCAGGGGAGCAGTACTTC. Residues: CSALRDRGPGEQYF.

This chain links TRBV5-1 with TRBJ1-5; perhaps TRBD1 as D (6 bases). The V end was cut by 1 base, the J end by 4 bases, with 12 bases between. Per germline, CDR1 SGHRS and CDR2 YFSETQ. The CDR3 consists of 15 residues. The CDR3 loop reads CASSLTTGLNQPQHF. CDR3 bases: TGCGCCAGCAGCTTGACGACAGGACTGAATCAGCCCCAGCATTTT. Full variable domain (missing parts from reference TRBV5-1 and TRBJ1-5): KAGVTQTPRYLIKTRGQQVTLSCSPISGHRSVSWYQQTPGQGLQFLFEYFSETQRNKGNFPGRFSGRQFSNSRSEMNVSTLELGDSALYLCASSLTTGLNQPQHFGDGTRLSIL.

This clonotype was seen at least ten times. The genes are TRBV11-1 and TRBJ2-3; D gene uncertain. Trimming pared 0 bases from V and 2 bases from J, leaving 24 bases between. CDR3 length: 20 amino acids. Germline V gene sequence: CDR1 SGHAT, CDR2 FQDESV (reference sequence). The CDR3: CASSLAIWSPFPKHTDTQYF. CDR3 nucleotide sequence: TGTGCCAGCAGCTTAGCGATCTGGTCCCCTTTCCCTAAGCACACAGATACGCAGTATTTT.

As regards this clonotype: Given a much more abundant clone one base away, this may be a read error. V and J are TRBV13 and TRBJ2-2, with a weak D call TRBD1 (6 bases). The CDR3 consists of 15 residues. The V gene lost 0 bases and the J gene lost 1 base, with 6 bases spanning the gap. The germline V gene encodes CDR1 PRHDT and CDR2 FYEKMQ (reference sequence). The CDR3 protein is CASSLGQGNTGELFF. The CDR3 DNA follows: TGTGCCAGCAGCTTAGGACAGGGGAACACCGGGGAGCTGTTTTTT.

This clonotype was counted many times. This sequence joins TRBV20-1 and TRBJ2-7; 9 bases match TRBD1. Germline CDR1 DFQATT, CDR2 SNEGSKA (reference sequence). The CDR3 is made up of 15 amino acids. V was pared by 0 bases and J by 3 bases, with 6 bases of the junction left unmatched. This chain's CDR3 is CSARDLGQGNYEQYF. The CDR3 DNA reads TGCAGTGCTAGAGATCTGGGACAGGGAAACTACGAGCAGTACTTC.

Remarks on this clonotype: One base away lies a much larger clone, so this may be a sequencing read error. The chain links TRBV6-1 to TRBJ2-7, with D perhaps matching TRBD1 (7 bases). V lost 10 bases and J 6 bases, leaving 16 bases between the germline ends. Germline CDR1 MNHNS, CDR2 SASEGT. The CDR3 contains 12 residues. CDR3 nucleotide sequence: TGTGCCATCGGGAGACAGGGTGGCGAGCAGTACTTC. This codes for CAIGRQGGEQYF.

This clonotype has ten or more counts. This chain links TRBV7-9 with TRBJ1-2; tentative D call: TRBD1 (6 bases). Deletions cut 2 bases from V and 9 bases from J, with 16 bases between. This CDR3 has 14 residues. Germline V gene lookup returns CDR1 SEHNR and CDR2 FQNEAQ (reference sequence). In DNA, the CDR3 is TGTGCCAGCAGCTTATCGGGGGGGCCACGGAGCTACACCTTC. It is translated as CASSLSGGPRSYTF.

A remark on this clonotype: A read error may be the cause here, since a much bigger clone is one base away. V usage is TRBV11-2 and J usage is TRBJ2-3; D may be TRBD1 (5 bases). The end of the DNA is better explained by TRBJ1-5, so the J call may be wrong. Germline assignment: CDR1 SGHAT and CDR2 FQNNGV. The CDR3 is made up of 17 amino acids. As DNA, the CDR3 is TGTGCCAGCAGCACACCACCGGGACTAGCGCCCACAGATACGCAGCATTTT. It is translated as CASSTPPGLAPTDTQHF.

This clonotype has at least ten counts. CDR3 nucleotides: TGTGCCAGCATTAGAGGTCCTAGCGGGCCTTCCTCCTACGAGCAGTACTTC. This gives the protein CASIRGPSGPSSYEQYF. This chain joins TRBV2 and TRBJ2-7; TRBD2 agrees at 8 bases. The CDR3 covers 17 residues. V shed 7 bases, J shed 0 bases, and the junction held 14 bases outside the gene matches. CDR1 and CDR2 from the germline V gene are SNHLY and FYNNEI.

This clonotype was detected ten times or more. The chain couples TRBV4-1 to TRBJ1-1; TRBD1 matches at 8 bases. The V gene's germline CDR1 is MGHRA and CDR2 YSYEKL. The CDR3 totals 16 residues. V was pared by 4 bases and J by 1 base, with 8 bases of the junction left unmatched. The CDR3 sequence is CASSLFQGAGNTEAFF. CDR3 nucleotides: TGCGCCAGCAGCCTATTCCAGGGGGCGGGGAACACTGAAGCTTTCTTT.

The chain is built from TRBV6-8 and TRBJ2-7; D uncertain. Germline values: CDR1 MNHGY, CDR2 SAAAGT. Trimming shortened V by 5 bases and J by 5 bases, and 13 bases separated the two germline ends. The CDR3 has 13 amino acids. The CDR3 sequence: CASSLRCAHEQYV. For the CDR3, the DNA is TGTGCCAGCAGTCTGCGCTGTGCCCACGAGCAGTACGTC.

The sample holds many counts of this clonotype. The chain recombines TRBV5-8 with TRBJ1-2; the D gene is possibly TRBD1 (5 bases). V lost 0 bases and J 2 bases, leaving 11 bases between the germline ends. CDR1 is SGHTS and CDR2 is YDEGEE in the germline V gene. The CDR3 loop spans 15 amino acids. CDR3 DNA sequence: TGTGCCAGCAGCTTGGCGGGACGGGAGAACTATGGCTACACCTTC. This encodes CASSLAGRENYGYTF.

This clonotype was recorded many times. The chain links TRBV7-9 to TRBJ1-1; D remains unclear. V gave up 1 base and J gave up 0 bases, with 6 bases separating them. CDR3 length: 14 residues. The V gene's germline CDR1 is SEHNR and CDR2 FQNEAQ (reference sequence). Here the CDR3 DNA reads TGTGCCAGCAGCTTAGAGTGGGTGAACACTGAAGCTTTCTTT. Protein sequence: CASSLEWVNTEAFF. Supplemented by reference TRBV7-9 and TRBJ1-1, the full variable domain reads DTGVSQNPRHKITKRGQNVTFRCDPISEHNRLYWYRQTLGQGPEFLTYFQNEAQLEKSRLLSDRFSAERPKGSFSTLEIQRTEQGDSAMYLCASSLEWVNTEAFFGQGTRLTVV.

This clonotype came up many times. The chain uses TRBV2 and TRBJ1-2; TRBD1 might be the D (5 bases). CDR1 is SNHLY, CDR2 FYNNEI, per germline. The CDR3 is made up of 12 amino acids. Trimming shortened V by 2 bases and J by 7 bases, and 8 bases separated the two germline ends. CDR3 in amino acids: CASSESRVGYTF. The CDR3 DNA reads TGTGCCAGCAGTGAATCCAGGGTTGGCTACACCTTC.

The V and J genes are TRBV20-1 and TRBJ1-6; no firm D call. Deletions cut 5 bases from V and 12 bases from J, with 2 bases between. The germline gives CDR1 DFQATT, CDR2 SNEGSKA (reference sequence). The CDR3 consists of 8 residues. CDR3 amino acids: CSAEPLHF. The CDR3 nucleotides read TGCAGTGCTGAACCCCTCCACTTT.